The clone carrying this T cell receptor (beta chain) was detected many times. The antigen is unknown. These data are taken from a study of T cell repertoires in cytomegalovirus infection. The wider study: Both recently identified HLA-C-restricted and well-studied HLA-B-restricted CMV epitopes were used in the study. Matching HLA type and CMV infection were both indicated by public TCR beta signatures.

TCRdb reprocessed the reads with MiXCR, giving one entry per CDR3 protein. The top ten hold 35% to 50% of the sample, which has 110,000 or so distinct CDR3 sequences, roughly 30% seen once. Study-level points and caveats: Accumulated public TCR beta family frequency recognized individuals carrying CMV together with the relevant HLA. HLA-C-restricted CMV clonotypes gave the most frequent clonotype in two of eight donors.

Trimming took 4 bases from V and 5 from J; bases not matched to a gene: 17. The CDR3 consists of 18 residues. CDR1 is SEHNR and CDR2 is FQNEAQ in the germline V gene (reference sequence). This material consisted of CD8+ T cells from cultured PBMCs, taken from culture after CMV antigen stimulation. The source is a human donor in good health (CMV status not recorded). Some clones in this sample may be carry-over from other donors' samples. The chain has TRBV7-9 and TRBJ2-4; 7 bases fit TRBD1. The CDR3 nucleotides read TGTGCCAGCAGCTCCATGCCGGGACAGTCCTTCTCGGAAAACATTCAGTACTTC. Translated, it gives CASSSMPGQSFSENIQYF.